Following are 32 T cell receptor beta chains from one sample sequenced in a study of control samples from healthy donors and cancer patients. Measured with immunoSEQ multiplex PCR; TCRdb has only the in-frame clones, and not every one. Here the sample spans hundreds of thousands of clones, 80% to 95% being singletons. Sequencing used PBMCs. The receptors come from a middle-aged man with head and neck cancer.

This clone was found a few times. V and J are TRBV5-1 and TRBJ1-2; 7 bases fit TRBD1. The CDR3 loop spans 14 amino acids. After removal of 2 bases from V and 5 bases from J, the junction contained 6 bases not matched to a gene. Germline CDR1 is SGHRS and CDR2 is YFSETQ. The CDR3: CASSFSTGEYGYTF. CDR3 nucleotide sequence: TGCGCCAGCAGCTTTAGTACAGGGGAGTATGGCTACACCTTC.

CDR3 DNA sequence: TGTGCCAGCAGTCAACCGGGACAGGGGGCCTACGAGCAGTACTTC. Its translation: CASSQPGQGAYEQYF. This rearrangement joins TRBV6-5 to TRBJ2-7, with 11 bases lining up with TRBD1. CDR3 size: 15 residues. Germline lookup yields CDR1 MNHEY and CDR2 SVGAGI. Unmatched junction bases numbered 5, after V lost 5 bases and J lost 2 bases.

The V call is TRBV19, the J call TRBJ2-2, with D possibly TRBD1 on 6 matching bases. Germline lookup yields CDR1 LNHDA and CDR2 SQIVND (reference sequence). Trimming cost V 6 bases and J 1 base, with 9 bases left between them. The CDR3 length is 14 residues. The CDR3 loop reads CASRPGQNTGELFF. DNA of the CDR3: TGTGCCAGTAGGCCGGGACAGAACACCGGGGAGCTGTTTTTT.

DNA of the CDR3: TGTGCCAGCAGTTCCTTCTCCGGGACAGGGAACGGCTACACCTTC. It specifies CASSSFSGTGNGYTF. V and J are TRBV28 and TRBJ1-2; 9 bases map to TRBD1. Trimming at V came to 4 bases and at J to 8 bases, leaving 11 bases not matched to a gene. Germline lookup yields CDR1 MDHEN and CDR2 SYDVKM. This CDR3 spans 15 amino acids.

The sample holds a few counts of this clone. The gene calls are TRBV12-3 or TRBV12-4 and TRBJ1-2; 8 bases match TRBD1. The CDR3 spans 13 residues. V shed 6 bases, J shed 4 bases, and the junction held 4 bases outside the gene matches. CDR3 region: CASRQGASYGYTF. CDR3 coding DNA: TGTGCCAGCAGGCAGGGGGCTAGCTATGGCTACACCTTC.

CDR3: CASFSGNTIYF. The CDR3 nucleotides read TGTGCCAGCTTCTCTGGAAACACCATATATTTT. The chain recombines TRBV6-6 with TRBJ1-3; D is unresolved. Per germline, CDR1 MNHNY and CDR2 SVGAGI (reference sequence). The CDR3 has 11 amino acids. V was trimmed by 8 bases and J by 0 bases, leaving 2 bases between them.

Notes on this clone: Within the sample, other DNA sequences also encode this same CDR3. The rearrangement uses TRBV5-1 and TRBJ2-5; D remains ambiguous. The germline CDR1 and CDR2 sequences are SGHRS and YFSETQ. V lost 0 bases and J 1 base, leaving 7 bases between the germline ends. The CDR3 totals 14 residues. The CDR3 here is CASSLVGPQETQYF. CDR3 in DNA: TGCGCCAGCAGCTTGGTTGGACCCCAAGAGACCCAGTACTTC.

V usage is TRBV19 and J usage is TRBJ2-2; 9 bases are a match to TRBD2. This CDR3 is built from 16 residues. V gave up 6 bases and J gave up 6 bases; unmatched junction bases: 11. CDR1 is LNHDA, CDR2 SQIVND, per germline (reference sequence). The CDR3 DNA sequence: TGTGCCAGTAGCGAAGGGCGGCTAGCGGGATCCGGGGAGCTGTTTTTT. Its translation is CASSEGRLAGSGELFF.

This chain connects TRBV19 to TRBJ1-2; 9 positions agree with TRBD1. Germline V CDR1 and CDR2: LNHDA, SQIVND (reference sequence). The CDR3 is 15 residues long. After removal of 8 bases from V and 3 bases from J, the junction contained 10 bases not matched to a gene. The CDR3: CASCNTGGPYYGYTF. The DNA of the CDR3 is TGTGCCAGTTGCAATACAGGGGGCCCATACTATGGCTACACCTTC. The full variable domain, in which reference TRBV19 and TRBJ1-2 provide the parts outside the CDR3, is DGGITQSPKYLFRKEGQNVTLSCEQNLNHDAMYWYRQDPGQGLRLIYYSQIVNDFQKGDIAEGYSVSREKKESFPLTVTSAQKNPTAFYLCASCNTGGPYYGYTFGSGTRLTVV.

The chain carries TRBV5-1 and TRBJ2-7; 8 bases agree with TRBD1. The length of the CDR3 is 13 residues. V trimming: 2 bases; J trimming: 5 bases; junction bases outside the gene matches: 3. Germline V CDR1 and CDR2: SGHRS, YFSETQ. CDR3 sequence: CASSLTGGHEQYF. The CDR3 DNA sequence: TGCGCCAGCAGCTTAACAGGGGGACACGAGCAGTACTTC.

The CDR3 spells CASSPRREYTEAFF. The CDR3 DNA reads as TGTGCCAGCAGCCCCAGACGGGAGTACACTGAAGCTTTCTTT. The gene calls are TRBV6-6 and TRBJ1-1; no clear D gene. The CDR3 totals 14 residues. Germline-derived CDR1 and CDR2 are MNHNY and SVGAGI (reference sequence). With 6 bases removed from V and 3 bases from J, the gap between germline ends came to 14 bases.

The chain's CDR3 is CASSSRQGTNEKLFF. CDR3 coding DNA: TGTGCCAGCAGCAGCAGACAGGGAACTAATGAAAAACTGTTTTTT. The chain employs TRBV4-2 and TRBJ1-4; 7 positions match TRBD1. Germline-derived CDR1 and CDR2 are LGHNA and YNFKEQ. CDR3 length: 15 amino acids. J was trimmed by 1 base and V by 5 bases; bases with no gene match: 4.

The chain recombines TRBV14 with TRBJ2-1; TRBD1 might be the D (5 bases). The CDR3 extends over 16 amino acids. Per germline, CDR1 SGHDN and CDR2 FVKESK. With 0 bases removed from V and 9 bases from J, the gap between germline ends came to 18 bases. The CDR3 DNA sequence: TGTGCCAGCAGCCAAGATTGGGTAGGGGTGGAGAGTGAGCAGTTCTTC. This gives the protein CASSQDWVGVESEQFF.

V usage is TRBV6-5 and J usage is TRBJ2-5; no clear D. CDR1 is MNHEY, CDR2 SVGAGI, per germline. Between the trimmed V and J ends, which lost 5 bases and 3 bases, there was a span of 10 bases. The length of the CDR3 is 13 residues. The CDR3 sequence: CASSHRTEETQYF. The CDR3, as DNA: TGTGCCAGCAGTCACCGGACCGAAGAGACCCAGTACTTC.

The J gene is TRBJ1-1, the V gene TRBV6-5; a possible D gene is TRBD1 (5 bases). The germline gives CDR1 MNHEY, CDR2 SVGAGI. The CDR3 contains 14 residues. Trimming pared 7 bases from V and 4 bases from J, leaving 16 bases between. The CDR3 DNA reads as TGTGCCAGCAAGAAGGGACCACTGTTCACTGAAGCTTTCTTT. Translated: CASKKGPLFTEAFF.

This CDR3 reads CASSQDEGDSSRELFF. The CDR3 DNA is TGTGCCAGCAGCCAAGATGAGGGTGACAGCTCGCGGGAGCTGTTTTTT. V is TRBV4-2 and J is TRBJ2-2; the D gene could be TRBD1 or TRBD2 (5 bases each). V lost 0 bases to trimming and J lost 9 bases, with 17 bases between them. CDR1 and CDR2 from the germline V gene are LGHNA and YNFKEQ. The CDR3 sequence is 16 residues long.

The chain carries TRBV28 and TRBJ2-6; 10 bases match TRBD1. The CDR3 runs to 15 residues. J was trimmed by 6 bases and V by 6 bases; bases with no gene match: 5. Germline CDR1 is MDHEN and CDR2 is SYDVKM. The CDR3 nucleotides read TGTGCCAGCAGGCCGACAGGGGGCGAGGCCAACGTCCTGACTTTC. Its translation is CASRPTGGEANVLTF.

The CDR3 reads CASSFRRVSGNTIYF. In DNA form, the CDR3 reads TGTGCCAGCAGCTTCCGCCGGGTCTCTGGAAACACCATATATTTT. The chain couples TRBV5-6 to TRBJ1-3; D is undetermined. Germline V gene sequence: CDR1 SGHDT, CDR2 YYEEEE. The CDR3 runs to 15 residues. V gave up 2 bases and J gave up 0 bases, with 9 bases separating them.

The chain couples TRBV11-3 to TRBJ2-7; a weak D match, TRBD1 (6 bases). Per germline, CDR1 SGHNT and CDR2 YENEEA. The CDR3 runs 11 residues. Trimming stripped 4 bases from V and 7 bases from J, with 8 bases between. CDR3 DNA sequence: TGTGCCAGCAGCTACGGACAGGAGCAGTACTTC. Amino acids: CASSYGQEQYF.

The chain employs TRBV28 and TRBJ2-7; perhaps TRBD1 as D (5 bases). Germline-derived CDR1 and CDR2 are MDHEN and SYDVKM. The CDR3 length is 13 residues. V shed 6 bases and J shed 0 bases, with 9 bases lying between them. CDR3 sequence reads: CASRPGYSYEQYF. CDR3 sequence (DNA): TGTGCCAGCAGACCAGGGTACTCCTACGAGCAGTACTTC.

The chain couples TRBV2 to TRBJ2-5, with D possibly TRBD2 on 5 matching bases. The V and J ends lost 1 base and 2 bases respectively, with 14 bases between them. The CDR3 totals 16 residues. The germline gives CDR1 SNHLY, CDR2 FYNNEI. DNA for the CDR3: TGTGCCAGCAGTGAAGATATGCATTCGGGACAAGAGACCCAGTACTTC. Its translation is CASSEDMHSGQETQYF.

This rearrangement joins TRBV20-1 to TRBJ2-5; D not certain. This CDR3 is 12 amino acids long. With 3 bases removed from V and 5 bases from J, the gap between germline ends came to 10 bases. Per germline, CDR1 DFQATT and CDR2 SNEGSKA (reference sequence). CDR3 in DNA: TGCAGTGCTAGTATTCTACTCGAGACCCAGTACTTC. This gives the protein CSASILLETQYF.

The rearrangement uses TRBV5-6 and TRBJ2-3; D is uncertain. V was trimmed by 4 bases and J by 3 bases, leaving 18 bases between them. The CDR3 runs to 16 residues. Germline lookup yields CDR1 SGHDT and CDR2 YYEEEE. The CDR3 protein is CASSLPVPLRTDTQYF. The CDR3 coding sequence is TGTGCCAGCAGCCTCCCAGTCCCGTTGAGAACAGATACGCAGTATTTT.

The chain has TRBV2 and TRBJ2-7; D not resolved. The CDR3 runs 13 residues. Per the germline V gene, CDR1 is SNHLY and CDR2 is FYNNEI. Trimming cost V 6 bases and J 0 bases, with 9 bases left between them. CDR3: CASRGFGSYEQYF. The DNA for the CDR3 is TGTGCCAGCAGGGGCTTCGGCTCCTACGAGCAGTACTTC. Based on the CDR3 plus reference TRBV2 and TRBJ2-7, the full variable domain is EPEVTQTPSHQVTQMGQEVILRCVPISNHLYFYWYRQILGQKVEFLVSFYNNEISEKSEIFDDQFSVERPDGSNFTLKIRSTKLEDSAMYFCASRGFGSYEQYFGPGTRLTVT.

The chain is built from TRBV29-1 and TRBJ2-1; no clear D gene. Germline V lookup: CDR1 SQVTM, CDR2 ANQGSEA. The germline V and J ends were trimmed by 4 bases and 9 bases, with 10 bases remaining between them. The CDR3 has 11 amino acids. The CDR3 region has the DNA TGCAGCGTTGTCGTTAACACTGAGCAGTTCTTC. Encoded protein: CSVVVNTEQFF.

This chain connects TRBV19 to TRBJ2-1, with D unclear. Germline lookup yields CDR1 LNHDA and CDR2 SQIVND (reference sequence). The CDR3 runs 15 residues. Trimming cost V 7 bases and J 4 bases, with 17 bases left between them. CDR3 residues: CASTALETPYNEQFF. The CDR3 DNA is TGTGCCAGTACGGCCCTTGAGACACCTTACAATGAGCAGTTCTTC.

The gene calls are TRBV12-5 and TRBJ2-4; D not resolved. There are 15 residues in the CDR3. The germline V and J ends were trimmed by 2 bases and 0 bases, with 8 bases remaining between them. Germline values: CDR1 LGHNT, CDR2 FRNRAP. CDR3 nucleotides: TGTGCTAGTGGTTTGTCTCTTGAAGCCAAAAACATTCAGTACTTC. Its protein product is CASGLSLEAKNIQYF.

This clone was seen just once. The chain joins TRBV7-2 to TRBJ2-1, with 9 bases aligning to TRBD2. CDR3 size: 16 residues. Germline CDR1 is SGHTA and CDR2 is FQGNSA. The V and J ends lost 6 bases and 4 bases, in that order; junction bases with no gene match: 10. CDR3 amino acids: CASRSSGGAQYNEQFF. CDR3 DNA: TGTGCCAGCAGAAGTAGCGGGGGAGCCCAGTACAATGAGCAGTTCTTC.

This chain connects TRBV5-6 to TRBJ2-5; 11 bases align to TRBD1. The CDR3 sequence is 17 residues long. CDR1 is SGHDT, CDR2 YYEEEE, per germline. The junction had 12 bases not matched to a gene; V was cut back by 3 bases and J by 5 bases. CDR3: CASSSGQGAMIIETQYF. As DNA, the CDR3 is TGTGCCAGCAGCTCCGGACAGGGGGCTATGATTATTGAGACCCAGTACTTC.

V and J are TRBV4-1 and TRBJ2-3, with TRBD2 matching over 13 bases. The CDR3 runs 18 residues. Losses at the gene ends were 0 bases for V and 5 bases for J; bases not matched to a gene: 8. CDR1 and CDR2 from the germline V gene are MGHRA and YSYEKL. CDR3: CASSQERGLAGYQDTQYF. DNA for the CDR3: TGCGCCAGCAGCCAAGAAAGGGGACTAGCGGGGTATCAAGATACGCAGTATTTT.

V and J are TRBV6-6 and TRBJ2-5; the match to TRBD2 covers 8 bases. Germline CDR1 reads MNHNY; CDR2 reads SVGAGI (reference sequence). V gave up 8 bases and J gave up 6 bases; unmatched junction bases: 5. The CDR3 loop spans 12 amino acids. CDR3 sequence reads: CASRGGTQTQYF. CDR3 sequence (DNA): TGTGCCAGCCGGGGGGGGACGCAGACCCAGTACTTC.

The V gene is TRBV29-1, the J gene TRBJ2-5; weak D call: TRBD1 (6 bases). The CDR3 has 13 amino acids. Trimming removed 6 bases from V and 1 base from J, with 12 bases in between. CDR1 SQVTM and CDR2 ANQGSEA come from the germline V gene. The CDR3 region is CSVSRGSQETQYF. The CDR3 nucleotides are TGCAGCGTATCCAGGGGATCCCAAGAGACCCAGTACTTC.